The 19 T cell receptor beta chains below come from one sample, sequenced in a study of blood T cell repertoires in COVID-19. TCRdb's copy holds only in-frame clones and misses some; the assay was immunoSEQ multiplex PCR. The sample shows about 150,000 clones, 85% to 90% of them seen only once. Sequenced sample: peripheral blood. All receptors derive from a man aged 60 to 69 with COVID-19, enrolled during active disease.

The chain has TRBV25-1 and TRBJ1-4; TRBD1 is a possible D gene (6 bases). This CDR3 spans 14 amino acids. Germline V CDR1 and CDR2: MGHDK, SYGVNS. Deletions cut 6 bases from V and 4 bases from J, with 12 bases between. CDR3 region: CASRIGTNNEKLFF. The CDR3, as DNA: TGTGCCAGCAGAATCGGGACAAATAATGAAAAACTGTTTTTT.

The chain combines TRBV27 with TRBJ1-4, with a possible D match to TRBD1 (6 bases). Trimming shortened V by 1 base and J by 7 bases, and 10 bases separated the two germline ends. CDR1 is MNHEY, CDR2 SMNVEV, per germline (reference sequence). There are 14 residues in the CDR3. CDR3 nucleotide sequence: TGTGCCAGCAGTTTATTGGGGGCGCGTGAAAAACTGTTTTTT. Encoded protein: CASSLLGAREKLFF.

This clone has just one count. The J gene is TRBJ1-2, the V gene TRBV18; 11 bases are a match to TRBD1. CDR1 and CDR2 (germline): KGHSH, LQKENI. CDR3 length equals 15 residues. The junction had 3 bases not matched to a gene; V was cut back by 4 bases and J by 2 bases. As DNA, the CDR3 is TGTGCCAGCTCACAGGGACAGGGGGGAAACTATGGCTACACCTTC. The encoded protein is CASSQGQGGNYGYTF.

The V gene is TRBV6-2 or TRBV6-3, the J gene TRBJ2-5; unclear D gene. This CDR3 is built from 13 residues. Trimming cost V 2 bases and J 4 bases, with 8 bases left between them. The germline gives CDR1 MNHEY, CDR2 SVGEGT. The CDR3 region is CASSYGTGETQYF. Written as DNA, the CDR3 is TGTGCCAGCAGTTACGGCACGGGAGAGACCCAGTACTTC.

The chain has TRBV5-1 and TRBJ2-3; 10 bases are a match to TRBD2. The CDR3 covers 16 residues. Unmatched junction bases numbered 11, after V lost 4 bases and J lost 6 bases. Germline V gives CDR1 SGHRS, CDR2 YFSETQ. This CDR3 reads CASSPSGSSPWDTQYF. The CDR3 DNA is TGCGCCAGCAGCCCTAGCGGGAGTTCCCCTTGGGATACGCAGTATTTT.

This chain's CDR3 is CASSPGLAGSFETQYF. The CDR3 DNA follows: TGTGCCAGCAGCCCCGGACTAGCCGGGAGTTTCGAGACCCAGTACTTC. V usage is TRBV7-8 and J usage is TRBJ2-5; 8 nucleotides align to TRBD2. This CDR3 has 16 residues. The junction had 13 bases not matched to a gene; V was cut back by 5 bases and J by 5 bases. Per the germline V gene, CDR1 is SGHVS and CDR2 is FQNEAQ.

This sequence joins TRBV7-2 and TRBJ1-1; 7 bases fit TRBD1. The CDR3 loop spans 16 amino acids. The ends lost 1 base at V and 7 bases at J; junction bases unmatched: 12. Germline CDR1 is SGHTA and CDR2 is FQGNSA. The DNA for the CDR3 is TGTGCCAGCAGCTTAGGAAGACAGGTCCCAGGGGGTGAAGCTTTCTTT. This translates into CASSLGRQVPGGEAFF. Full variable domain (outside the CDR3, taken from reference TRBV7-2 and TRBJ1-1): GAGVSQSPSNKVTEKGKDVELRCDPISGHTALYWYRQSLGQGLEFLIYFQGNSAPDKSGLPSDRFSAERTGGSVSTLTIQRTQQEDSAVYLCASSLGRQVPGGEAFFGQGTRLTVV.

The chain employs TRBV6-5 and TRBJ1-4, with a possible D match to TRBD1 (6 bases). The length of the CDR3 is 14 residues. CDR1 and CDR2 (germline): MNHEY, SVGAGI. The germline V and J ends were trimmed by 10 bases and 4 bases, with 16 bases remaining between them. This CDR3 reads CATSQGRVNEKLFF. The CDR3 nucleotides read TGTGCCACCAGCCAGGGGCGAGTTAATGAAAAACTGTTTTTT.

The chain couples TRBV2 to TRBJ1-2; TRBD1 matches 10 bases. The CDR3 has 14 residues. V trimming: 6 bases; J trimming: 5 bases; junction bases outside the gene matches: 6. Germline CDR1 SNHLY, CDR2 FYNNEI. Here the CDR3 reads CASRGDRGRYGYTF. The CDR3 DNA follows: TGTGCCAGCAGGGGGGACAGGGGCCGATATGGCTACACCTTC. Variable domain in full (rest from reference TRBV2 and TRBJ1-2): EPEVTQTPSHQVTQMGQEVILRCVPISNHLYFYWYRQILGQKVEFLVSFYNNEISEKSEIFDDQFSVERPDGSNFTLKIRSTKLEDSAMYFCASRGDRGRYGYTFGSGTRLTVV.

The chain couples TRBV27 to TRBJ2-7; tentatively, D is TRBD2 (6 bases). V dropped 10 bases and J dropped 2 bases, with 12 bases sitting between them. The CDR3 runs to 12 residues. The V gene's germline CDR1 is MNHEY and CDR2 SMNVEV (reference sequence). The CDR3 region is CATRTGAYEQYF. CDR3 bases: TGTGCCACCAGGACGGGAGCCTACGAGCAGTACTTC.

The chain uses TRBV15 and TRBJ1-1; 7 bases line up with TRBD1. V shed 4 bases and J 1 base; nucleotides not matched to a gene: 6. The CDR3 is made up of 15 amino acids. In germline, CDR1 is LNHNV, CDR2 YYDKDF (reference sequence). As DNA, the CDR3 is TGTGCCACCAGCACAGGGGGAAGTCCGAACACTGAAGCTTTCTTT. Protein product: CATSTGGSPNTEAFF. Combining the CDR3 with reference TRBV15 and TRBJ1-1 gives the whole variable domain DAMVIQNPRYQVTQFGKPVTLSCSQTLNHNVMYWYQQKSSQAPKLLFHYYDKDFNNEADTPDNFQSRRPNTSFCFLDIRSPGLGDTAMYLCATSTGGSPNTEAFFGQGTRLTVV.

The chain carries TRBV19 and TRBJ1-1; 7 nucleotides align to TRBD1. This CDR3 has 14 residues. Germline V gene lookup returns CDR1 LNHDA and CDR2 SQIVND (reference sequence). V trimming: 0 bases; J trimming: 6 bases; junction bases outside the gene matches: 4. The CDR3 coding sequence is TGTGCCAGTAGTATAGAGTCAGGGACAGCTGAAGCTTTCTTT. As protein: CASSIESGTAEAFF. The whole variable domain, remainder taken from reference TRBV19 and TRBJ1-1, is DGGITQSPKYLFRKEGQNVTLSCEQNLNHDAMYWYRQDPGQGLRLIYYSQIVNDFQKGDIAEGYSVSREKKESFPLTVTSAQKNPTAFYLCASSIESGTAEAFFGQGTRLTVV.

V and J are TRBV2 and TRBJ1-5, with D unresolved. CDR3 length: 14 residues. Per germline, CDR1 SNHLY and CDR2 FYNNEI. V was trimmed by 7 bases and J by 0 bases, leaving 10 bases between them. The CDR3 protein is CASTEEDSNQPQHF. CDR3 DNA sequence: TGTGCCAGCACAGAGGAAGATAGCAATCAGCCCCAGCATTTT.

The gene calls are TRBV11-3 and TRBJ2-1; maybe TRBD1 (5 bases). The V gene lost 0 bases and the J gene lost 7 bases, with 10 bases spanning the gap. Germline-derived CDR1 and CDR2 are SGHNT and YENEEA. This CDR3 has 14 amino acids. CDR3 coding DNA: TGTGCCAGCAGCTTAGATCAAGGGGCTAATGAGCAGTTCTTC. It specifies CASSLDQGANEQFF.

The CDR3 DNA reads as TGTGCCAGCAGCTTGTTCCTAGCGGGGGGGCGTTTCTACAATGAGCAGTTCTTC. Translating it yields CASSLFLAGGRFYNEQFF. This rearrangement joins TRBV5-6 to TRBJ2-1; 12 bases fit TRBD2. The length of the CDR3 is 18 residues. The V gene end was trimmed by 1 base and the J gene end by 3 bases; junction bases not matched to a gene: 8. CDR1 is SGHDT and CDR2 is YYEEEE in the germline V gene.

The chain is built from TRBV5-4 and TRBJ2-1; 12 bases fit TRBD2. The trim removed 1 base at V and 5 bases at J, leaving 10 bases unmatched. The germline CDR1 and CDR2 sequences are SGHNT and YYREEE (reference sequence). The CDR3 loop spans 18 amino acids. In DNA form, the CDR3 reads TGTGCCAGCAGCTTGTTTCAGGGGGGGACTAGCGGGCACAATGAGCAGTTCTTC. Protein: CASSLFQGGTSGHNEQFF.

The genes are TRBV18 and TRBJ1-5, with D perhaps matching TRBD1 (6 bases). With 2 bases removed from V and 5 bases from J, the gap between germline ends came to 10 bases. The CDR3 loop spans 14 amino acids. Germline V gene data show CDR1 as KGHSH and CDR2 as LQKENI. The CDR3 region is CASSPDHRDQPQHF. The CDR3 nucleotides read TGTGCCAGCTCACCAGACCACAGGGATCAGCCCCAGCATTTT.

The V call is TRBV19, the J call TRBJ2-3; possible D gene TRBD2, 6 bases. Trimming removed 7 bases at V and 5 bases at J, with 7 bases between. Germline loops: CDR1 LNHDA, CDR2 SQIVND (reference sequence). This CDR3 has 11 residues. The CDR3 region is CASTRGDTQYF. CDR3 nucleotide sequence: TGTGCCAGTACGCGGGGAGATACGCAGTATTTT.

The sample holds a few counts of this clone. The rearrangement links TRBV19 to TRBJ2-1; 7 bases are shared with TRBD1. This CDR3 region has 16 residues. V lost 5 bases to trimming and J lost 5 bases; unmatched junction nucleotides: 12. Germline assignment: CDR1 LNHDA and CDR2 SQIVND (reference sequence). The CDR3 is CASSPSGTALNNEQFF. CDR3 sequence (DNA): TGTGCCAGTAGTCCCTCCGGGACAGCTCTTAACAATGAGCAGTTCTTC.